Sequencing of this T cell receptor (beta chain) was carried out in a study of control samples from healthy donors and cancer patients. The CDR3 is made up of 13 amino acids. Germline V gives CDR1 KGHSH, CDR2 LQKENI. The V gene end was trimmed by 10 bases and the J gene end by 3 bases; junction bases not matched to a gene: 9. Only in-frame clones appear in the TCRdb table, and some are missing; sequencing was by immunoSEQ multiplex PCR. The sample lists about 160,000 clones; approximately 94% were seen once. The sequencing input was blood. The receptor was isolated from a woman aged 40 to 50 in good health. The gene calls are TRBV18 and TRBJ2-7; 7 nucleotides line up with TRBD1. DNA for the CDR3: TGTGCCACCAAAACCGCAGGGGGCTACGAGCAGTACTTC. Protein product: CATKTAGGYEQYF. Complete variable domain (other parts from reference TRBV18 and TRBJ2-7): NAGVMQNPRHLVRRRGQEARLRCSPMKGHSHVYWYRQLPEEGLKFMVYLQKENIIDESGMPKERFSAEFPKEGPSILRIQQVVRGDSAAYFCATKTAGGYEQYFGPGTRLTVT.